A single sample is the source of the 21 T cell receptor beta chains below, sequenced in a study of T cells in tumors and immune-related adverse events. Clones were read by immunoSEQ multiplex PCR, and TCRdb kept only the in-frame ones, dropping some. Of thousands of clones in the sample, almost 65% were seen once. The input for sequencing was gut tissue, taken from a patient treated with anti-PD-1 therapy. These receptors all come from a female donor with metastatic renal cell carcinoma.

The V call is TRBV7-1, the J call TRBJ1-1; 7 nucleotides line up with TRBD1. TRBV7-1 is placed among ORFs of uncertain function. Trimming removed 4 bases from V and 1 base from J; junction bases left unmatched: 9. This CDR3 has 16 residues. The CDR3 bases are TGTGCCAGCAGCTTAGCGGGGGGACAGAGGAACACTGAAGCTTTCTTT. It encodes CASSLAGGQRNTEAFF.

The rearrangement joins TRBV18 to TRBJ1-1; 10 bases are shared with TRBD1. This CDR3 contains 16 residues. The germline CDR1 and CDR2 sequences are KGHSH and LQKENI. Losses at the gene ends were 2 bases for V and 5 bases for J; bases not matched to a gene: 8. In DNA form, the CDR3 reads TGTGCCAGCTCACCATTTAGGGACAGGGGAGAGACTGAAGCTTTCTTT. Translation: CASSPFRDRGETEAFF.

The chain links TRBV12-2 to TRBJ2-4; the table's D call, TRBD1, has no DNA check behind it. TRBV12-2 is described as a pseudogene. The CDR3 is made up of 17 amino acids. The CDR3 bases are TGTGCAAGTCGCTCCGGCGCCCGGGACAGGGGGCTGAACATTCAGTACTTC. Amino acid sequence: CASRSGARDRGLNIQYF.

This clone occurred a few times. The chain joins TRBV7-2 to TRBJ1-2; D not resolved. The CDR3 totals 15 residues. In germline, CDR1 is SGHTA, CDR2 FQGNSA. V was cut by 5 bases and J by 4 bases, with 17 bases left in between. For the CDR3, the DNA is TGTGCCAGCAGCCGCAATCCGGCAGTGGCCTATGGCTACACCTTC. Protein: CASSRNPAVAYGYTF.

The CDR3 DNA follows: TGTGCCAGCACAGGACAGTCCTCTGAAGCTTTCTTT. As protein: CASTGQSSEAFF. The V and J genes are TRBV2 and TRBJ1-1; TRBD1 is a possible D gene (6 bases). The CDR3 sequence is 12 residues long. Trimming took off 7 bases at V and 6 bases at J, with 12 bases between the two ends. Germline lookup yields CDR1 SNHLY and CDR2 FYNNEI.

This chain uses TRBV7-2 with TRBJ2-1; D gene ambiguous. With 0 bases removed from V and 9 bases from J, the gap between germline ends came to 9 bases. This CDR3 has 13 residues. Germline V gives CDR1 SGHTA, CDR2 FQGNSA. The CDR3 is CASSLARSSEQFF. The CDR3 nucleotides read TGTGCCAGCAGCTTAGCGCGAAGCTCTGAGCAGTTCTTC.

The rearrangement links TRBV29-1 to TRBJ2-1; 10 positions match TRBD1. CDR3 length: 17 residues. J was trimmed by 5 bases and V by 7 bases; bases with no gene match: 17. Germline CDR1 SQVTM, CDR2 ANQGSEA. CDR3 bases: TGCAGCGCTCGCCGGGACAGGGGTCCGGGGCCCCACAATGAGCAGTTCTTC. Protein product: CSARRDRGPGPHNEQFF.

The V call is TRBV23-1, the J call TRBJ2-5; D tentatively reads TRBD1 or TRBD2 (5 bases each). TRBV23-1 is annotated as an ORF whose role is uncertain. Trimming stripped 0 bases from V and 0 bases from J, with 17 bases between. The CDR3 runs 18 residues. The CDR3, as DNA: TGCGCCAGCAGTCAATCGGTGAGGGACCAGAACAACCAAGAGACCCAGTACTTC. This gives the protein CASSQSVRDQNNQETQYF.

This clone turned up a few times. The V gene is TRBV10-3, the J gene TRBJ2-2; D could derive from TRBD1 or TRBD2 (6 bases each). Germline CDR1 ENHRY, CDR2 SYGVKD. This CDR3 region has 17 residues. Trimming shortened V by 2 bases and J by 4 bases, and 17 bases separated the two germline ends. DNA of the CDR3: TGTGCCATCAGTGAGCAGAGGGGGAGGTCCACCACCGGGGAGCTGTTTTTT. Amino acid sequence: CAISEQRGRSTTGELFF.

As concerns this clone: Additional DNA sequences in this sample encode the identical CDR3. The J gene is TRBJ1-5, the V gene TRBV28; 9 bases fit TRBD1. Germline CDR1 and CDR2: MDHEN and SYDVKM. The CDR3 sequence is 15 residues long. The ends lost 6 bases at V and 2 bases at J; junction bases unmatched: 5. The CDR3 loop reads CASRKDRGGNQPQHF. DNA of the CDR3: TGTGCCAGCAGAAAGGACAGGGGAGGCAATCAGCCCCAGCATTTT.

The chain couples TRBV25-1 to TRBJ1-2; D ambiguous. In germline, CDR1 is MGHDK, CDR2 SYGVNS. This CDR3 contains 14 residues. Trimming removed 1 base from V and 0 bases from J, with 6 bases in between. This chain's CDR3 is CASSESHANYGYTF. CDR3 sequence (DNA): TGTGCCAGCAGTGAATCCCACGCTAACTATGGCTACACCTTC.

This chain connects TRBV11-2 to TRBJ2-1, with D possibly TRBD2 on 5 matching bases. Trimming stripped 1 base from V and 0 bases from J, with 10 bases between. The CDR3 totals 16 residues. Germline V gene lookup returns CDR1 SGHAT and CDR2 FQNNGV. The CDR3 sequence: CASSLGRGFSYNEQFF. In DNA, the CDR3 is TGTGCCAGCAGCTTAGGTCGGGGATTCTCCTACAATGAGCAGTTCTTC.

The chain carries TRBV7-2 and TRBJ2-7; maybe TRBD2 (6 bases). Germline V gene data show CDR1 as SGHTA and CDR2 as FQGNSA. This CDR3 comprises 16 residues. V dropped 6 bases and J dropped 0 bases, with 18 bases sitting between them. Here the CDR3 reads CASSFSVSGSSYEQYF. CDR3 DNA: TGTGCCAGCAGTTTTAGCGTTAGCGGTTCCTCCTACGAGCAGTACTTC.

The chain couples TRBV5-5 to TRBJ1-2; unclear D gene. The V and J ends lost 6 bases and 0 bases respectively, with 12 bases between them. This CDR3 is built from 14 residues. Germline V lookup: CDR1 SGHKS, CDR2 YYEKEE (reference sequence). In DNA form, the CDR3 reads TGTGCCAGCAACCCAGAGCGGGCTAACTATGGCTACACCTTC. Encoded protein: CASNPERANYGYTF.

The chain joins TRBV11-3 to TRBJ2-7; the match to TRBD1 covers 7 bases. The CDR3 runs 15 residues. Germline V lookup: CDR1 SGHNT, CDR2 YENEEA. V lost 5 bases and J lost 0; bases outside the gene matches: 7. The CDR3 nucleotides read TGTGCCAGCAGCCATCCGGGACAGAGCTCCTACGAGCAGTACTTC. Amino acids: CASSHPGQSSYEQYF.

V usage is TRBV5-1 and J usage is TRBJ2-7; D remains unclear. The germline V and J ends were trimmed by 4 bases and 6 bases, with 11 bases remaining between them. The germline V gene encodes CDR1 SGHRS and CDR2 YFSETQ. This CDR3 region has 12 residues. The CDR3 sequence: CASSMPLGEQYF. CDR3 bases: TGCGCCAGCAGCATGCCGTTGGGCGAGCAGTACTTC.

This clone is medium-sized within its sample. V gene TRBV4-2 combines with J gene TRBJ2-7, with D possibly TRBD2 on 6 matching bases. CDR3 length: 14 residues. Germline values: CDR1 LGHNA, CDR2 YNFKEQ. V lost 4 bases to trimming and J lost 3 bases, with 13 bases between them. In nucleotides, the CDR3 is TGTGCCAGCAGCCTAGGGACTCAGGGCTACGAGCAGTACTTC. As protein: CASSLGTQGYEQYF.

The chain has TRBV28 and TRBJ2-5; the match to TRBD2 covers 7 bases. Germline values: CDR1 MDHEN, CDR2 SYDVKM. The CDR3 runs 14 residues. Losses at the gene ends were 3 bases for V and 3 bases for J; bases not matched to a gene: 4. CDR3: CASSLGAGKETQYF. The CDR3, as DNA: TGTGCCAGCAGTTTGGGAGCGGGGAAAGAGACCCAGTACTTC. Looking up the rest from reference TRBV28 and TRBJ2-5 gives the full variable domain: DVKVTQSSRYLVKRTGEKVFLECVQDMDHENMFWYRQDPGLGLRLIYFSYDVKMKEKGDIPEGYSVSREKKERFSLILESASTNQTSMYLCASSLGAGKETQYFGPGTRLLVL.

The CDR3 loop is CASSLRGGGPGELFF. In nucleotides, the CDR3 is TGTGCCAGCAGCTTACGCGGGGGGGGCCCCGGGGAGCTGTTTTTT. This rearrangement joins TRBV7-9 to TRBJ2-2; TRBD2 agrees at 9 bases. The trim removed 2 bases at V and 6 bases at J, leaving 4 bases unmatched. CDR1 SEHNR and CDR2 FQNEAQ come from the germline V gene (reference sequence). This CDR3 is built from 15 residues.

This clone occurred a few times. This specimen includes other DNA sequences encoding the same CDR3. The V call is TRBV10-1, the J call TRBJ1-5, with unresolved D. Germline V gene data show CDR1 as WNHNN and CDR2 as SYGVQD (reference sequence). The length of the CDR3 is 14 residues. Trimming left V 0 bases short and J 4 bases short, with 7 bases between. In DNA, the CDR3 is TGCGCCAGCAGTGAGTCGGGAGAAAATCAGCCCCAGCATTTT. It codes for CASSESGENQPQHF.

V gene TRBV10-3 combines with J gene TRBJ2-2, with 10 bases identical to TRBD2. Germline loops: CDR1 ENHRY, CDR2 SYGVKD. The CDR3 consists of 17 residues. Losses at the gene ends were 3 bases for V and 6 bases for J; bases not matched to a gene: 10. CDR3 nucleotides: TGTGCCATCAGTGAAACCTCCGGGACTAGCGTTTCCGGGGAGCTGTTTTTT. Amino acids: CAISETSGTSVSGELFF.